These 8 T cell receptor beta chains were sequenced from one sample in a study of human T cells and chemical hapten exposure. TCRdb passed the RACE reads through MiXCR, listing each CDR3 protein once. The repertoire consists of some 350,000 distinct CDR3 sequences, with approximately 6.3% occurring once and the leading ten covering approximately 8%. As for time point: patch test 1, 2 weeks after DPC sensitization. Documented treatment: therapeutic diphenylcyclopropenone sensitization with weekly scalp DPC. The specimen was whole blood, collected in connection with sensitization to the hapten diphenylcyclopropenone (DPC). The receptors were gathered from a woman in her late teens or twenties with alopecia areata. Some clones in this sample may be carry-over from other donors' samples.

This clonotype was counted a few times. The chain couples TRBV24-1 to TRBJ2-1, with D possibly being TRBD2 (6 bases). The germline CDR1 and CDR2 sequences are KGHDR and SFDVKD. This CDR3 is built from 14 residues. Trimming stripped 3 bases from V and 7 bases from J, with 12 bases between. The CDR3 DNA is TGTGCCACCAGTGATCGCACGGGGGTAAATGAGCAGTTCTTC. Translated, it gives CATSDRTGVNEQFF.

This clonotype was counted a few times. The gene calls are TRBV9 and TRBJ2-4; D possibly corresponds to TRBD1 (5 bases). The CDR3 contains 14 residues. Per the germline V gene, CDR1 is SGDLS and CDR2 is YYNGEE. The V end was cut by 0 bases, the J end by 4 bases, with 8 bases between. CDR3 amino acids: CASSVGRGKNIQYF. The CDR3 DNA reads as TGTGCCAGCAGCGTAGGAAGGGGTAAAAACATTCAGTACTTC.

This clonotype was recorded a few times. The genes are TRBV7-9 and TRBJ2-3; D remains unclear. The V gene's germline CDR1 is SEHNR and CDR2 FQNEAQ (reference sequence). Trimming left V 7 bases short and J 1 base short, with 9 bases between. The CDR3 runs to 13 residues. The CDR3 nucleotides are TGTGCCAGCAAGGCAGACGGCACAGATACGCAGTATTTT. This encodes CASKADGTDTQYF.

This clonotype was recorded only once. A much more abundant neighbour one base away suggests this may be a read error. This chain uses TRBV5-1 with TRBJ1-6; D unclear. In germline, CDR1 is SGHRS, CDR2 YFSETQ. This CDR3 is built from 15 residues. DNA of the CDR3: TGCGCCAGCAGCTTGGCCGCGGGCTCAAATTCACCCATCCACTTT. The encoded protein is CASSLAAGSNSPIHF.

This clonotype has only a few counts. The genes are TRBV6-1 and TRBJ1-4, with 12 positions matching TRBD1. The trim removed 7 bases at V and 8 bases at J, leaving 5 bases unmatched. The germline V gene has CDR1 MNHNS and CDR2 SASEGT. The CDR3 is 14 amino acids. In nucleotides, the CDR3 is TGTGCCAGCAACCCCGGGACAGGGGGCGAAAAACTGTTTTTT. This translates into CASNPGTGGEKLFF.

This clonotype was seen more than once but under ten times. The rearrangement uses TRBV20-1 and TRBJ2-1; D possibly corresponds to TRBD1 (6 bases). The CDR3 has 14 amino acids. V shed 4 bases and J shed 2 bases, with 12 bases lying between them. Looked up from germline, CDR1 is DFQATT and CDR2 is SNEGSKA (reference sequence). CDR3: CSAKIRDTYNEQFF. CDR3 DNA sequence: TGCAGTGCTAAGATCAGGGACACCTACAATGAGCAGTTCTTC.

V is TRBV7-8 and J is TRBJ1-2; TRBD1 agrees at 9 bases. The trim removed 3 bases at V and 2 bases at J, leaving 7 bases unmatched. CDR1 is SGHVS, CDR2 FQNEAQ, per germline. There are 16 residues in the CDR3. The CDR3 coding sequence is TGTGCCAGCAGCTTCGCCGGGACAGGGCTAAACTATGGCTACACCTTC. This gives the protein CASSFAGTGLNYGYTF.

The chain has TRBV20-1 and TRBJ1-2; TRBD1 might be the D (6 bases). Germline-derived CDR1 and CDR2 are DFQATT and SNEGSKA (reference sequence). Trimming stripped 5 bases from V and 4 bases from J, with 11 bases between. The CDR3 sequence is 12 residues long. The DNA for the CDR3 is TGCAGTGCTGAAACAGGGAGCTATGGCTACACCTTC. It translates to CSAETGSYGYTF.